These T cell receptor beta chains were read from a single sample in a study of cytomegalovirus exposure and HLA in healthy donors. Profiled with immunoSEQ multiplex PCR; TCRdb holds only in-frame clones, not every one. The table includes about 200,000 clones, roughly 79% detected once. The material sequenced was PBMCs. The receptors were sampled from a man aged 18 to 35 in good health and CMV-seronegative. The CDR3 runs from the conserved cysteine through the conserved F or W.

J | V | CDR3
TRBJ2-1 | TRBV15 | CATSRVAQGGTSGRNEQFF
TRBJ1-1 | TRBV5-8 | CASSSRFTANTEAFF
TRBJ2-4 | TRBV6-5 | CASSSATSGELRYF
TRBJ2-7 | TRBV10-3 | CAISEGTYEQYF
TRBJ2-7 | TRBV5-6 | CASSFGYEQYF
TRBJ2-3 | TRBV4-3 | CASSTASGSYTDTQYF
TRBJ2-3 | TRBV6-1 | CASQRGGTTDTQYF
TRBJ1-2 | TRBV27 | CASSLRGYGYTF
- | TRBV4-3 | CASSQEEQESYEQYF
TRBJ2-3 | TRBV11-3 | CASSSLITSSGVTDTQYF
TRBJ1-3 | TRBV13 | CASSPGAGNTIYF
TRBJ2-2 | TRBV9 | CASSVQGAGELFF
TRBJ1-5 | TRBV6-6 | CASSPNSNQPQHF
TRBJ1-2 | TRBV30 | CAWSVQQFYGYTF
TRBJ2-5 | TRBV5-8 | CASSIPPRTQETQYF
TRBJ2-3 | TRBV5-6 | CASSSWEGTDTQYF